A selection of T cell receptor beta chains follows, all from one sample in a study of blood T cells in healthy people across ages. TCRdb re-analysed the 5' RACE reads in MiXCR, keeping a single row per CDR3 protein. The sample lists 1.5 million to 2 million distinct CDR3 sequences, roughly two fifths occurring once. Sequencing input: blood. Receptors originate from a human donor in good health. The CDR3 runs from the conserved cysteine through the conserved F or W. The order of the fields is V gene, D gene, clone size, J gene, CDR3 protein, CDR3 DNA. D genes are given only for firm matches. Size is stated for part of the rows, as once, few or many counts, or as a class when the clone is expanded.

V: TRBV27
D: .
size: .
J: TRBJ2-1
CDR3: CASSPAASSYNEQFF
DNA: TGTGCCAGCAGTCCCGCTGCGAGCTCCTACAATGAGCAGTTCTTC

V: TRBV7-2
D: .
size: many
J: TRBJ1-1
CDR3: CASSQGRGTEAFF
DNA: TGTGCCAGCAGCCAAGGGAGAGGAACTGAAGCTTTCTTT

V: TRBV20-1
D: .
size: few
J: TRBJ1-2
CDR3: CSARDGTRYTF
DNA: TGCAGTGCTAGAGATGGGACACGCTACACCTTC

V: TRBV12-3/TRBV12-4
D: .
size: few
J: TRBJ1-2
CDR3: CASSRITGGYTF
DNA: TGTGCCAGCAGCCGAATCACTGGTGGCTACACCTTC

V: TRBV6-5
D: TRBD1
size: .
J: TRBJ1-2
CDR3: CASTDPLGQGAGGYTF
DNA: TGTGCCAGCACCGACCCCCTAGGACAGGGGGCTGGCGGCTACACCTTC

V: TRBV20-1
D: .
size: .
J: TRBJ2-5
CDR3: CSARGNRGGEQYF
DNA: TGCAGTGCTAGAGGAAACAGGGGAGGTGAGCAGTACTTC

V: TRBV7-2
D: TRBD1
size: many
J: TRBJ2-7
CDR3: CASSLGTGVWEQYF
DNA: TGTGCCAGCAGCTTGGGGACAGGGGTATGGGAGCAGTACTTC

V: TRBV24-1
D: .
size: .
J: TRBJ2-1
CDR3: CATSDGQTETQFF
DNA: TGTGCCACCAGTGATGGACAGACGGAGACCCAGTTCTTC

V: TRBV9
D: TRBD1
size: few
J: TRBJ1-2
CDR3: CASSVDLDRIYGYTF
DNA: TGTGCCAGCAGCGTGGACTTGGACAGGATCTATGGCTACACCTTC

V: TRBV13
D: .
size: few
J: TRBJ1-2
CDR3: CASSFTGGNFNYGYTF
DNA: TGTGCCAGCAGCTTCACCGGGGGAAATTTTAACTATGGCTACACCTTC

V: TRBV19
D: .
size: .
J: TRBJ2-7
CDR3: CASSMRTVSYEQYF
DNA: TGTGCCAGTAGTATGCGGACGGTGAGCTACGAGCAGTACTTC

V: TRBV6-2/TRBV6-3
D: TRBD2
size: .
J: TRBJ2-7
CDR3: CASIGSGASYEQYF
DNA: TGTGCCAGCATTGGTAGCGGGGCTTCCTACGAGCAGTACTTC

V: TRBV4-1
D: TRBD1
size: .
J: TRBJ1-2
CDR3: CASSPWDRNNYGYTF
DNA: TGCGCCAGCAGCCCCTGGGACAGAAATAACTATGGCTACACCTTC

V: TRBV7-3
D: .
size: .
J: TRBJ2-5
CDR3: CASSLNGGSETQYF
DNA: TGTGCCAGCAGCTTAAATGGAGGGTCAGAGACCCAGTACTTC

V: TRBV10-3
D: .
size: .
J: TRBJ1-2
CDR3: CAISEYQKDGYTF
DNA: TGTGCCATCAGTGAGTACCAAAAGGATGGCTACACCTTC

V: TRBV7-2
D: .
size: .
J: TRBJ2-7
CDR3: CASSPLDIYEQYF
DNA: TGTGCCAGCAGCCCCCTCGACATCTACGAGCAGTACTTC

V: TRBV29-1
D: TRBD2
size: few
J: TRBJ2-2
CDR3: CSVGAGMNTGELFF
DNA: TGCAGCGTTGGAGCGGGGATGAACACCGGGGAGCTGTTTTTT

V: TRBV7-9
D: TRBD1
size: many
J: TRBJ2-1
CDR3: CASSLRQGTYNEQFF
DNA: TGTGCCAGCAGCTTAAGACAGGGAACCTACAATGAGCAGTTCTTC

V: TRBV4-1
D: TRBD2
size: few
J: TRBJ2-1
CDR3: CASSGTSGAGNEQFF
DNA: TGCGCCAGCAGCGGGACTAGCGGGGCGGGGAATGAGCAGTTCTTC

V: TRBV4-3
D: .
size: few
J: TRBJ2-7
CDR3: CASSQEVGTYEQYF
DNA: TGCGCCAGCAGCCAAGAAGTCGGTACATACGAGCAGTACTTC

V: TRBV6-6
D: .
size: few
J: TRBJ1-2
CDR3: CASSPHHPNYGYTF
DNA: TGTGCCAGCAGCCCACATCACCCCAACTATGGCTACACCTTC

V: TRBV12-3/TRBV12-4
D: .
size: .
J: TRBJ2-1
CDR3: CASSLKQIPYNEQFF
DNA: TGTGCCAGCAGTTTAAAGCAAATCCCCTACAATGAGCAGTTCTTC

V: TRBV12-3/TRBV12-4
D: .
size: many
J: TRBJ2-3
CDR3: CASSPRGGGDTQYF
DNA: TGTGCCAGCAGCCCGAGGGGGGGCGGGGATACGCAGTATTTT

V: TRBV28
D: .
size: .
J: TRBJ2-7
CDR3: CASSPPMEGSSYEQYF
DNA: TGTGCCAGCAGTCCGCCCATGGAGGGGAGCTCCTACGAGCAGTACTTC

V: TRBV20-1
D: .
size: .
J: TRBJ1-3
CDR3: CSARGLREVSGNTIYF
DNA: TGCAGTGCTAGAGGCCTGAGAGAGGTGTCTGGAAACACCATATATTTT

V: TRBV12-3/TRBV12-4
D: TRBD2
size: few
J: TRBJ2-7
CDR3: CASTLGGSREQYF
DNA: TGTGCCAGCACCTTGGGGGGGTCTCGCGAGCAGTACTTC

V: TRBV11-2
D: TRBD1
size: once
J: TRBJ2-3
CDR3: CASSRTGGASTDTQYF
DNA: TGTGCCAGCAGCCGAACAGGGGGCGCGAGCACAGATACGCAGTATTTT

V: TRBV29-1
D: .
size: .
J: TRBJ1-5
CDR3: CSVLEGTIPNQPQHF
DNA: TGCAGCGTTTTGGAGGGGACAATCCCCAATCAGCCCCAGCATTTT

V: TRBV6-6
D: TRBD2
size: .
J: TRBJ2-3
CDR3: CASSYSGTSGTQYF
DNA: TGTGCCAGCAGTTACTCTGGGACTAGCGGTACGCAGTATTTT

V: TRBV6-4
D: .
size: .
J: TRBJ2-6
CDR3: CASSPEDSGANVLTF
DNA: TGTGCCAGCAGTCCGGAGGACTCTGGGGCCAACGTCCTGACTTTC

V: TRBV28
D: TRBD1
size: .
J: TRBJ2-6
CDR3: CAVSGTGDSGANVLTF
DNA: TGTGCCGTCTCCGGGACAGGGGACTCTGGGGCCAACGTCCTGACTTTC